Below are 13 T cell receptor beta chains sequenced from a single sample in a study of identical twins. TCRdb recomputed calls from the 5' RACE reads with MiXCR, one row per CDR3 protein. In the table there are hundreds of thousands of distinct CDR3 sequences, over 15% of which are singletons. A further study also used this sample, focusing on T cells expressing NK-cell markers.

The sequenced material came from PBMCs. Receptor source: a woman aged 18-29 years in good health.

This clonotype turned up a few times. The V gene is TRBV6-5, the J gene TRBJ2-3, with D hard to call. V lost 0 bases, J lost 10 bases, and 11 bases lay in between. The germline gives CDR1 MNHEY, CDR2 SVGAGI. The CDR3 length is 13 residues. The CDR3 DNA follows: TGTGCCAGCAGTTACTCACGCGCCATCGCGCAGTATTTT. Protein sequence: CASSYSRAIAQYF.

This clonotype has only a few counts. The rearrangement joins TRBV5-4 to TRBJ1-1; weak D call: TRBD1 (6 bases). V lost 4 bases and J 1 base, leaving 11 bases between the germline ends. Germline V gene lookup returns CDR1 SGHNT and CDR2 YYREEE (reference sequence). The CDR3 length is 14 residues. The CDR3 sequence is CASSGQRANTEAFF. CDR3 in DNA: TGTGCCAGCAGCGGACAGAGAGCGAACACTGAAGCTTTCTTT.

This clonotype occurred a few times. V usage is TRBV6-6 and J usage is TRBJ1-3; D gene uncertain. The CDR3 has 13 amino acids. V was clipped by 6 bases and J by 5 bases, with 11 bases between them. Germline CDR1 and CDR2: MNHNY and SVGAGI (reference sequence). In DNA form, the CDR3 reads TGTGCCAGCAGCCTGGACTCGAGAAACACCATATATTTT. Translation gives CASSLDSRNTIYF.

This clonotype was seen more than once but under ten times. This chain links TRBV20-1 with TRBJ2-3; the match to TRBD2 covers 9 bases. CDR1 and CDR2 from the germline V gene are DFQATT and SNEGSKA (reference sequence). The length of the CDR3 is 15 residues. Trimming at V came to 1 base and at J to 4 bases, leaving 6 bases not matched to a gene. The CDR3 DNA sequence: TGCAGTGCTAGAGTAGCGGGAGTTCGCGCAGATACGCAGTATTTT. It is translated as CSARVAGVRADTQYF.

The chain couples TRBV9 to TRBJ2-1; D could derive from TRBD1 or TRBD2 (5 bases each). CDR1 is SGDLS, CDR2 YYNGEE, per germline. There are 16 residues in the CDR3. Trimming took 3 bases from V and 2 from J, leaving 15 bases between them. The CDR3 reads CASSGNLRDAYNEQFF. CDR3 bases: TGTGCCAGCAGCGGGAACCTCCGGGACGCCTACAATGAGCAGTTCTTC.

This clonotype was seen more than once but under ten times. V is TRBV12-5 and J is TRBJ2-5; D gene uncertain. The germline gives CDR1 LGHNT, CDR2 FRNRAP. Trimming left V 5 bases short and J 1 base short, with 5 bases between. The CDR3 loop spans 12 amino acids. The DNA for the CDR3 is TGTGCTAGTGGTGAAGGCCAAGAGACCCAGTACTTC. It encodes CASGEGQETQYF.

A note on this clonotype: A read error may account for a junction end that differs from germline. The chain combines TRBV20-1 with TRBJ2-2, with 7 bases that match TRBD2. The germline V gene encodes CDR1 DFQATT and CDR2 SNEGSKA (reference sequence). The CDR3 sequence is 16 residues long. CDR3 region: CCARAGIGANTGELFF. The CDR3 bases are TGCTGTGCTAGAGCGGGGATTGGCGCGAACACCGGGGAGCTGTTTTTT.

The rearrangement uses TRBV20-1 and TRBJ2-3, with 8 bases lining up with TRBD1. Germline CDR1 is DFQATT and CDR2 is SNEGSKA (reference sequence). The CDR3 contains 15 residues. V shed 1 base, J shed 1 base, and the junction held 4 bases outside the gene matches. The chain's CDR3 is CSARVADRGTDTQYF. The CDR3 region has the DNA TGCAGTGCTAGAGTGGCGGACAGGGGCACAGATACGCAGTATTTT.

This rearrangement joins TRBV10-3 to TRBJ1-2; 8 nucleotides line up with TRBD1. This CDR3 spans 15 amino acids. Germline-derived CDR1 and CDR2 are ENHRY and SYGVKD. V was pared by 0 bases and J by 5 bases, with 5 bases of the junction left unmatched. CDR3 in DNA: TGTGCCATCAGTGAGTCGGGACAGGCAGGATATGGCTACACCTTC. It yields the protein CAISESGQAGYGYTF.

This clonotype turned up a few times. As DNA, the CDR3 is TGTGCCAGCAGTTTCCTCTCTAGCGGGGTCGAGCAGTACTTC. Translating it yields CASSFLSSGVEQYF. The chain links TRBV12-3 or TRBV12-4 to TRBJ2-7; the match to TRBD2 covers 9 bases. The CDR3 is made up of 14 amino acids. Trimming took 3 bases from V and 6 from J; bases not matched to a gene: 6.

The chain is built from TRBV10-3 and TRBJ1-2; a possible D gene is TRBD1 (5 bases). The length of the CDR3 is 15 residues. Per the germline V gene, CDR1 is ENHRY and CDR2 is SYGVKD. V was trimmed by 3 bases and J by 4 bases, leaving 15 bases between them. The CDR3 reads CAISEKGLLFYGYTF. DNA of the CDR3: TGTGCCATCAGTGAAAAGGGACTACTATTCTATGGCTACACCTTC.

In its sample, this clonotype was seen once. The chain has TRBV7-2 and TRBJ1-2, with 9 bases identical to TRBD1. Germline CDR1 reads SGHTA; CDR2 reads FQGNSA. This CDR3 contains 13 residues. V lost 0 bases, J lost 13 bases, and 6 bases stayed unmatched. In DNA, the CDR3 is TGTACCAGCAGCTTAGCGTGGTTGGGACAGGGCACCTTC. It encodes CTSSLAWLGQGTF.

V and J are TRBV5-1 and TRBJ2-3; 7 nucleotides line up with TRBD2. J was trimmed by 2 bases and V by 4 bases; bases with no gene match: 7. Germline-derived CDR1 and CDR2 are SGHRS and YFSETQ. The CDR3 spans 15 residues. The CDR3 DNA sequence: TGCGCCAGCAGCGGGGGGGGGACCGACACAGATACGCAGTATTTT. Its protein product is CASSGGGTDTDTQYF.